The clone carrying this TCR beta chain was seen a single time. Its antigen is not identified. These data are taken from a study of T cell responses to AZD1222 COVID-19 vaccine. Findings and caveats of the study: Every sample of the repertoires postdated the peak T cell response. Most donors were white British and more were female, and clonal diversity was possibly underestimated. As reported, nearly half of all spike-specific TCRs target variant regions that are unmutated.

Sequencing used immunoSEQ multiplex PCR; TCRdb keeps in-frame clones, though not all of them. The table lists over 110,000 clones, under 95% of them singletons. CDR1 and CDR2 from the germline V gene are KGHSH and LQKENI. This CDR3 comprises 16 residues. V was trimmed by 1 base and J by 2 bases, leaving 13 bases between them. Sequenced here: peripheral blood, sampled on day 0 of AZD1222 vaccination. The gene calls are TRBV18 and TRBJ2-3, with D unclear. The receptor was isolated from an adult in good health. The CDR3 loop is CASSPLQTTTTDTQYF. CDR3 DNA sequence: TGTGCCAGCTCACCACTACAGACCACTACCACAGATACGCAGTATTTT.